The 25 T cell receptor beta chains below all came from one sample that was sequenced in a study of CD8+CD57+ T cells in acquired aplastic anemia. Patients chosen for sequencing had CD8+CD57+ cells that had expanded, as shown by flow cytometry. According to the study, genomic DNA was the template for TCR beta VDJ and CDR3 profiling. TCRdb fed the reads into MiXCR, producing one record per CDR3 protein. The sample shows approximately 180,000 distinct CDR3 sequences, roughly 48% of them seen only once. Source material: sorted CD4+, CD8+, or CD8+CD57+ T cells (not recorded which) from PBMCs. Receptors originate from a human donor with aplastic anemia.

Concerning this clonotype: Relative to the germline gene, one junction end is altered; a read error may explain this. The V and J genes are TRBV5-5 and TRBJ2-7, with TRBD2 matching 12 bases. The DNA matches TRBJ2-5 better at its end, which makes the J call doubtful. Germline CDR1 SGHKS, CDR2 YYEKEE (reference sequence). The CDR3 sequence is 16 residues long. The CDR3 spells CASSLGLAGGPETQYF. The CDR3 DNA reads TGCGCCAGCAGCTTGGGGCTAGCGGGAGGGCCAGAGACCCAGTACTTC.

The table lists this clonotype with many counts. V usage is TRBV3-1 and J usage is TRBJ2-2; D possibly corresponds to TRBD2 (6 bases). Germline CDR1 reads LGHDT; CDR2 reads YNNKEL (reference sequence). Trimming removed 8 bases from V and 8 bases from J, with 9 bases in between. There are 11 residues in the CDR3. CDR3: CASSGVGELFF. CDR3 DNA: TGTGCCAGCTCGGGAGTTGGGGAGCTGTTTTTT.

J is TRBJ1-3 and V is TRBV5-6; no firm D call. There are 14 residues in the CDR3. CDR1 SGHDT and CDR2 YYEEEE come from the germline V gene. V lost 4 bases, J lost 0 bases, and 8 bases lay in between. As DNA, the CDR3 is TGTGCCAGCAGCCTTACAAACTCTGGAAACACCATATATTTT. It specifies CASSLTNSGNTIYF.

V usage is TRBV2 and J usage is TRBJ1-2; D is unresolved. V lost 0 bases and J lost 3, with 8 bases in between. CDR1 is SNHLY, CDR2 FYNNEI, per germline. The CDR3 is 14 residues long. The CDR3 loop reads CASSEASRYYGYTF. CDR3 sequence (DNA): TGTGCCAGCAGTGAAGCGTCCAGGTACTATGGCTACACCTTC.

The V gene is TRBV7-2, the J gene TRBJ1-2; 9 nucleotides align to TRBD1. Germline V gives CDR1 SGHTA, CDR2 FQGNSA. The CDR3 is made up of 15 amino acids. J gave up 14 bases and V 5 bases, and 18 bases lay outside the gene matches. The CDR3 nucleotides are TGTGCCAGCAGCGCCCTCTTATCCGGGACAGGGTCTAAGACCTTC. Amino acids: CASSALLSGTGSKTF.

In this sample, this clonotype is medium-sized. The chain employs TRBV29-1 and TRBJ1-2; D might be TRBD1 (6 bases). The CDR3 is 11 residues long. Per the germline V gene, CDR1 is SQVTM and CDR2 is ANQGSEA. V gave up 2 bases and J gave up 8 bases, with 9 bases separating them. CDR3 amino acids: CSVETGYGYTF. CDR3 nucleotides: TGCAGCGTTGAAACAGGGTACGGCTACACCTTC.

The chain combines TRBV20-1 with TRBJ2-5, with 10 positions matching TRBD1. The length of the CDR3 is 13 residues. After removal of 6 bases from V and 5 bases from J, the junction contained 6 bases not matched to a gene. Germline-derived CDR1 and CDR2 are DFQATT and SNEGSKA (reference sequence). CDR3 residues: CSAPTGGWETQYF. The CDR3 DNA is TGCAGTGCGCCGACAGGGGGCTGGGAGACCCAGTACTTC.

There are many counts of this clonotype. The chain joins TRBV20-1 to TRBJ1-6, with TRBD1 matching over 8 bases. Germline V lookup: CDR1 DFQATT, CDR2 SNEGSKA (reference sequence). The CDR3 is 14 amino acids. Trimming removed 4 bases from V and 2 bases from J; junction bases left unmatched: 1. The CDR3 reads CSAIQGAYNSPLHF. The CDR3, as DNA: TGCAGTGCTATACAGGGGGCCTATAATTCACCCCTCCACTTT.

The J gene is TRBJ2-1, the V gene TRBV3-1; 8 bases are shared with TRBD1. Germline CDR1 and CDR2: LGHDT and YNNKEL (reference sequence). The CDR3 consists of 13 residues. Germline trimming cut 6 bases from V and 8 bases from J; bases unmatched to any gene: 6. CDR3 region: CASRRQGWDEQFF. The CDR3 region has the DNA TGTGCCAGCAGAAGACAGGGGTGGGATGAGCAGTTCTTC.

In this sample, this clonotype turned up a few times. At one end, the junction sequence differs from germline, possibly due to a read error. The gene calls are TRBV7-7 and TRBJ2-2; D is unclear. Germline CDR1 reads SSHAT; CDR2 reads FNYEAQ (reference sequence). This CDR3 contains 12 residues. The CDR3 sequence is CASSHNTGELFF. As DNA, the CDR3 is TGTGCTAGCAGCCATAACACCGGGGAGCTGTTTTTT. Filled out from reference TRBV7-7 and TRBJ2-2, the complete variable domain reads GAGVSQSPRYKVTKRGQDVTLRCDPISSHATLYWYQQALGQGPEFLTYFNYEAQPDKSGLPSDRFSAERPEGSISTLTIQRTEQRDSAMYRCASSHNTGELFFGEGSRLTVL.

The rearrangement joins TRBV6-2 or TRBV6-3 to TRBJ1-1, with a tentative D call TRBD1 (5 bases). Per the germline V gene, CDR1 is MNHEY and CDR2 is SVGEGT. The CDR3 has 12 residues. Trimming took 4 bases from V and 3 from J, leaving 6 bases between them. This chain's CDR3 is CASSWGDTEAFF. CDR3 nucleotide sequence: TGTGCCAGCAGTTGGGGGGACACTGAAGCTTTCTTT.

This clonotype was observed a handful of times. This chain uses TRBV2 with TRBJ1-6; 10 positions agree with TRBD1. V gave up 8 bases and J gave up 9 bases; unmatched junction bases: 7. The CDR3 covers 14 residues. Germline values: CDR1 SNHLY, CDR2 FYNNEI. CDR3 amino acids: CASRRGQGTSPLHF. As DNA, the CDR3 is TGTGCCAGCCGCAGGGGACAGGGGACTTCACCCCTCCACTTT. Drawing the rest from reference TRBV2 and TRBJ1-6, the complete variable domain is EPEVTQTPSHQVTQMGQEVILRCVPISNHLYFYWYRQILGQKVEFLVSFYNNEISEKSEIFDDQFSVERPDGSNFTLKIRSTKLEDSAMYFCASRRGQGTSPLHFGNGTRLTVT.

This chain links TRBV10-2 with TRBJ1-2; the match to TRBD1 covers 7 bases. The germline V gene has CDR1 WSHSY and CDR2 SAAADI. V trimming: 6 bases; J trimming: 4 bases; junction bases outside the gene matches: 5. This CDR3 is built from 13 residues. The CDR3, as DNA: TGCGCCAGCAGAGGACAGGCGAGCTATGGCTACACCTTC. This translates into CASRGQASYGYTF.

This clonotype was recorded many times. This sequence joins TRBV9 and TRBJ2-3, with 7 bases aligning to TRBD1. Trimming took 3 bases from V and 3 from J; bases not matched to a gene: 4. The CDR3 contains 14 residues. Germline CDR1 is SGDLS and CDR2 is YYNGEE. The CDR3 coding sequence is TGTGCCAGCAGCGGACAGGGCCGAACAGATACGCAGTATTTT. It specifies CASSGQGRTDTQYF.

The rearrangement uses TRBV7-9 and TRBJ2-1; 10 bases match TRBD2. The V gene end was trimmed by 1 base and the J gene end by 4 bases; junction bases not matched to a gene: 4. There are 16 residues in the CDR3. Germline V gene data show CDR1 as SEHNR and CDR2 as FQNEAQ (reference sequence). The CDR3 region is CASSLGGLASYNEQFF. For the CDR3, the DNA is TGTGCCAGCAGCTTAGGGGGACTAGCGTCATACAATGAGCAGTTCTTC.

The rearrangement uses TRBV15 and TRBJ2-5; the match to TRBD1 covers 8 bases. Per germline, CDR1 LNHNV and CDR2 YYDKDF (reference sequence). The CDR3 contains 16 residues. Losses at the gene ends were 0 bases for V and 5 bases for J; bases not matched to a gene: 8. CDR3 protein: CATSRDLAGGYETQYF. The CDR3, as DNA: TGTGCCACCAGCAGAGATCTGGCAGGGGGCTATGAGACCCAGTACTTC.

The gene calls are TRBV5-1 and TRBJ2-3; 9 nucleotides agree with TRBD2. Per germline, CDR1 SGHRS and CDR2 YFSETQ. With 0 bases clipped from V and 0 bases from J, the junction kept 5 bases outside the gene matches. This CDR3 region has 17 residues. CDR3 loop: CASSLGRRGGSTDTQYF. In nucleotides, the CDR3 is TGCGCCAGCAGCTTGGGAAGGCGGGGGGGAAGCACAGATACGCAGTATTTT.

A note on this clonotype: At one end, the junction sequence differs from germline, possibly due to a read error. The V and J genes are TRBV7-3 and TRBJ1-3; D is undetermined. The CDR3 loop spans 11 amino acids. The germline gives CDR1 SGHTA, CDR2 FQGTGA. CDR3 protein: CASGYGNTIYF. CDR3 sequence (DNA): TGTGCCAGCGGGTACGGAAACACCATATACTTT.

This clonotype has only one observation. V is TRBV25-1 and J is TRBJ2-1; possibly TRBD1 for D (6 bases). Trimming pared 6 bases from V and 10 bases from J, leaving 13 bases between. The CDR3 totals 12 residues. Germline V gene lookup returns CDR1 MGHDK and CDR2 SYGVNS. The CDR3 bases are TGTGCCAGCAGATCAGGGGTTGGCGAGCAGTTCTTC. It codes for CASRSGVGEQFF.

This chain connects TRBV7-3 to TRBJ2-5; 10 nucleotides agree with TRBD1. CDR1 is SGHTA and CDR2 is FQGTGA in the germline V gene. Trimming cost V 5 bases and J 1 base; bases outside gene matches: 4. The CDR3 has 15 amino acids. CDR3 region: CASSVRTGGQETQYF. The DNA of the CDR3 is TGTGCCAGCAGCGTAAGGACAGGGGGCCAAGAGACCCAGTACTTC. Full variable domain (missing parts from reference TRBV7-3 and TRBJ2-5): GAGVSQTPSNKVTEKGKYVELRCDPISGHTALYWYRQSLGQGPEFLIYFQGTGAADDSGLPNDRFFAVRPEGSVSTLKIQRTERGDSAVYLCASSVRTGGQETQYFGPGTRLLVL.

This clonotype was observed many times. J is TRBJ1-1 and V is TRBV5-1; TRBD1 aligns across 10 bases. From germline, CDR1 is SGHRS and CDR2 YFSETQ. V trimming: 5 bases; J trimming: 5 bases; junction bases outside the gene matches: 9. This CDR3 is built from 15 residues. The CDR3 nucleotides read TGCGCCAGCAGGTCCGGACAGGGGGGGGTTACTGAAGCTTTCTTT. Residues: CASRSGQGGVTEAFF.

This clonotype was recorded many times. This chain links TRBV20-1 with TRBJ2-5; D is undetermined. The germline V and J ends were trimmed by 3 bases and 5 bases, with 7 bases remaining between them. CDR3 length equals 11 residues. Per germline, CDR1 DFQATT and CDR2 SNEGSKA (reference sequence). The CDR3 region has the DNA TGCAGTGCTAGCCGAGCGGAGACCCAGTACTTC. Residues: CSASRAETQYF.

This clonotype was seen repeatedly, ten times or more. The V gene is TRBV9, the J gene TRBJ1-2, with 8 bases identical to TRBD1. Trimming removed 3 bases from V and 11 bases from J; junction bases left unmatched: 9. This CDR3 contains 13 residues. The germline V gene encodes CDR1 SGDLS and CDR2 YYNGEE. CDR3: CASSAQIDRGYTF. Here the CDR3 DNA reads TGTGCCAGCAGCGCACAAATCGACAGGGGATACACCTTC.

This clonotype was seen once. J is TRBJ2-3 and V is TRBV11-2; 10 positions agree with TRBD2. With V trimmed by 5 bases and J by 5 bases, 7 bases remained unmatched. The CDR3 consists of 15 residues. In germline, CDR1 is SGHAT, CDR2 FQNNGV. This CDR3 is CASSPSGGYGDTQYF. The CDR3 region has the DNA TGTGCCAGCAGCCCTAGCGGGGGCTACGGAGATACGCAGTATTTT.

The CDR3 DNA follows: TGCAGCGTTGAACCGGGGCTTAACACCGGGGAGCTGTTTTTT. Translated, it gives CSVEPGLNTGELFF. The gene calls are TRBV29-1 and TRBJ2-2; the D gene could be TRBD1 or TRBD2 (5 bases each). Germline V CDR1 and CDR2: SQVTM, ANQGSEA. The V end was cut by 2 bases, the J end by 2 bases, with 9 bases between. The CDR3 has 14 amino acids.